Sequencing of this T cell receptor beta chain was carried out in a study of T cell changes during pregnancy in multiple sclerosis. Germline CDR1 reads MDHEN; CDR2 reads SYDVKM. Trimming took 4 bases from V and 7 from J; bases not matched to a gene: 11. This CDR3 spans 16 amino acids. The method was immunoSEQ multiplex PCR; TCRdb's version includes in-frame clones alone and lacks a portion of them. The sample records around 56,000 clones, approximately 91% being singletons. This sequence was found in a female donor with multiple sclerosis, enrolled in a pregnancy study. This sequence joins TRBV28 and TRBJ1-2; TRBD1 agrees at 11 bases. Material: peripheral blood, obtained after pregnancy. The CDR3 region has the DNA TGTGCCAGCAGTTACTTCCTAGGACAGGGGGCGTCTGGCTACACCTTC. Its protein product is CASSYFLGQGASGYTF.